The 11 T cell receptor beta chains given below trace back to one sample, sequenced in a study of T-cell memory formation after mild COVID-19. MiXCR, run by TCRdb on the 5' RACE reads, gives a single entry per CDR3 protein. The sample yields some 490,000 distinct CDR3 sequences, over 15% seen once. Sequenced input: PBMCs or a T cell subset sorted from them (not recorded which). All receptors come from an adult woman who had mild COVID-19 (a few samples of this study predate the infection). Cell type and time point are not known.

Regarding this clonotype: The junction and the germline gene differ at one end; a read error may be behind it. CDR3 sequence: CAWSVRGSPSYINF. The DNA of the CDR3 is TGTGCCTGGAGTGTACGAGGCTCTCCGTCTTATATCAACTTC. The J gene is TRBJ2-1, the V gene TRBV30; unclear D gene. CDR3 length: 14 residues. Germline V gives CDR1 GTSNPN, CDR2 SVGIG (reference sequence).

This clonotype was counted a few times. The rearrangement uses TRBV5-1 and TRBJ2-2; the match to TRBD2 covers 7 bases. Germline-derived CDR1 and CDR2 are SGHRS and YFSETQ. The ends lost 1 base at V and 3 bases at J; junction bases unmatched: 3. The CDR3 sequence is 15 residues long. CDR3 sequence: CASSLSLADTGELFF. CDR3 DNA sequence: TGCGCCAGCAGCTTGAGCCTAGCGGACACCGGGGAGCTGTTTTTT.

The gene calls are TRBV27 and TRBJ2-3; a weak D match, TRBD2 (5 bases). From germline, CDR1 is MNHEY and CDR2 SMNVEV (reference sequence). CDR3 size: 13 residues. V shed 8 bases and J shed 5 bases, with 14 bases lying between them. The CDR3, as DNA: TGTGCCAGCGAAGACGGAGGCGGAGATACGCAGTATTTT. Residues: CASEDGGGDTQYF.

The chain links TRBV5-6 to TRBJ2-2; D gene uncertain. Germline V gives CDR1 SGHDT, CDR2 YYEEEE. Trimming pared 2 bases from V and 7 bases from J, leaving 6 bases between. The CDR3 covers 12 residues. The CDR3 nucleotides read TGTGCCAGCAGCTTAAAGGGCGGGGAGCTGTTTTTT. Encoded protein: CASSLKGGELFF.

This sequence joins TRBV6-2 or TRBV6-3 and TRBJ2-5; D is possibly TRBD1 or TRBD2 (5 bases each). Germline lookup yields CDR1 MNHEY and CDR2 SVGEGT. The ends were cut back, 7 bases at V and 7 bases at J, with 13 bases in the middle. This CDR3 is 12 amino acids long. The DNA of the CDR3 is TGTGCCAGCATCTCCAGGGACGGGACCCAGTACTTC. Protein product: CASISRDGTQYF.

This clonotype was found a few times. V gene TRBV19 combines with J gene TRBJ2-1; 8 bases are a match to TRBD2. With V trimmed by 3 bases and J by 4 bases, 8 bases remained unmatched. In germline, CDR1 is LNHDA, CDR2 SQIVND (reference sequence). This CDR3 region has 16 residues. CDR3 bases: TGTGCCAGTAGTATCCAAGCTAGCGGGCCTTACAATGAGCAGTTCTTC. As protein: CASSIQASGPYNEQFF.

This clonotype was picked up a small number of times. The chain links TRBV12-3 or TRBV12-4 to TRBJ2-1; 9 nucleotides align to TRBD2. The J segment lost 3 bases and the V segment lost 6 bases, leaving 6 bases of the junction unmatched. The CDR3 extends over 15 amino acids. CDR3 bases: TGTGCCAGCAGACCGACTAGCGGAGGCTACAATGAGCAGTTCTTC. Translation: CASRPTSGGYNEQFF.

This clonotype occurred a few times. This chain links TRBV5-1 with TRBJ2-7; TRBD1 or TRBD2 may be the D gene (5 bases each). Trimming removed 3 bases from V and 4 bases from J, with 11 bases in between. The CDR3 is 13 amino acids. CDR1 SGHRS and CDR2 YFSETQ come from the germline V gene. CDR3: CASSSEGYYEQYF. For the CDR3, the DNA is TGCGCCAGCAGCTCCGAGGGGTATTACGAGCAGTACTTC.

A few counts support this clonotype. V and J are TRBV7-8 and TRBJ1-5; tentatively, D is TRBD1 (6 bases). V lost 5 bases to trimming and J lost 1 base, with 9 bases between them. This CDR3 is built from 14 residues. The V gene's germline CDR1 is SGHVS and CDR2 FQNEAQ. This chain's CDR3 is CASSATGSNQPQHF. Here the CDR3 DNA reads TGTGCCAGCAGCGCAACAGGGAGCAATCAGCCCCAGCATTTT.

This clonotype has more than one count but fewer than ten. The rearrangement links TRBV7-2 to TRBJ2-1; 11 bases match TRBD2. The trim removed 3 bases at V and 15 bases at J, leaving 10 bases unmatched. The length of the CDR3 is 14 residues. The germline V gene encodes CDR1 SGHTA and CDR2 FQGNSA. The CDR3 DNA sequence: TGTGCCAGCAGCTTTACTAGCGGGAGCGCGACGCCGTTCTTC. This translates into CASSFTSGSATPFF. Full variable domain (remainder filled in from reference TRBV7-2 and TRBJ2-1): GAGVSQSPSNKVTEKGKDVELRCDPISGHTALYWYRQSLGQGLEFLIYFQGNSAPDKSGLPSDRFSAERTGGSVSTLTIQRTQQEDSAVYLCASSFTSGSATPFFGPGTRLTVL.

In this sample, this clonotype turned up a few times. DNA for the CDR3: TGTGCCAGCAGTTTTGGCAGGGGCGATCTCTATGGCTACACCTTC. The encoded protein is CASSFGRGDLYGYTF. The chain has TRBV7-9 and TRBJ1-2; TRBD1 might be the D (6 bases). Germline lookup yields CDR1 SEHNR and CDR2 FQNEAQ (reference sequence). The germline V and J ends were trimmed by 6 bases and 4 bases, with 18 bases remaining between them. The CDR3 consists of 15 residues. Using reference TRBV7-9 and TRBJ1-2 for the parts outside the CDR3, the full variable domain is DTGVSQNPRHKITKRGQNVTFRCDPISEHNRLYWYRQTLGQGPEFLTYFQNEAQLEKSRLLSDRFSAERPKGSFSTLEIQRTEQGDSAMYLCASSFGRGDLYGYTFGSGTRLTVV.